These 25 T cell receptor beta chains were sequenced from one sample in a study of T cell clonality in common variable immunodeficiency. TCRdb keeps only in-frame clones here, not all; method: immunoSEQ multiplex PCR. Reported are roughly 57,000 clones, none seen only once; the ten largest carry about 0.85%. The sequenced sample consisted of peripheral blood mononuclear cells. The receptors were gathered from a person aged 18 to 70 in good health.

At least ten counts were recorded for this clone. The read falls 3 residues short of the CDR3 end, and the missing part is taken from the germline J gene. The rearrangement links TRBV7-9 to TRBJ1-4; a possible D gene is TRBD1 (6 bases). CDR1 is SEHNR and CDR2 is FQNEAQ in the germline V gene (reference sequence). Trimming took off 7 bases at V and 4 bases at J, with 13 bases between the two ends. The CDR3 spans 14 residues. Incomplete CDR3 DNA: TGTGCCAGCAAGGGGGGGAGGAGTAATGAAAAA. Its protein is CASKGGRSNEK. The whole CDR3 protein reads CASKGGRSNEKLFF.

This clone was found many times. The read is 3 residues too short to cover the CDR3 end, so that end is filled in from the germline J gene. The chain links TRBV5-1 to TRBJ2-2; D gene unclear. The germline V and J ends were trimmed by 0 bases and 5 bases, with 14 bases remaining between them. Germline values: CDR1 SGHRS, CDR2 YFSETQ. CDR3 length: 16 residues. The CDR3 bases that were read are TGCGCCAGCAGCTTGGGAGGTTTATCATTAACCGGGGAG. Translation gives CASSLGGLSLTGE. The whole CDR3 region reads CASSLGGLSLTGELFF.

This clone has ten or more counts. Coverage ceases 3 residues before the CDR3 finishes, and the germline J gene fills in the end. The chain uses TRBV20-1 and TRBJ2-2, with 9 positions matching TRBD1. The CDR3 covers 14 residues. Germline loops: CDR1 DFQATT, CDR2 SNEGSKA (reference sequence). The V and J ends lost 6 bases and 4 bases, in that order; junction bases with no gene match: 6. The CDR3 bases that were read are TGCAGTGCACGAAAGGGACAGGGCACCGGGGAG. It codes for CSARKGQGTGE. The CDR3 as a whole reads CSARKGQGTGELFF.

About this clone: The read finishes 3 residues shy of the CDR3 end, and the germline J gene is used to complete it. The chain uses TRBV2 and TRBJ2-3; maybe TRBD2 (6 bases). This CDR3 has 14 amino acids. Germline CDR1 SNHLY, CDR2 FYNNEI. The sequenced part of the CDR3 DNA is TGTGCCAGCAGTGGTAGCGGAGTTCAAGAGACG. Protein: CASSGSGVQET. The whole CDR3 protein is CASSGSGVQETQYF.

With regard to this clone: The CDR3 end lies 3 residues beyond the end of the read and is filled in from the germline J gene. J is TRBJ1-2 and V is TRBV19, with a weak D call TRBD1 (5 bases). CDR1 LNHDA and CDR2 SQIVND come from the germline V gene (reference sequence). The CDR3 has 16 residues. The sequenced CDR3 bases are TGTGCCAGTAGTAACGGACTAGCGGGGGTCACAGATACC. Its protein product is CASSNGLAGVTDT. The full-length CDR3 reads as CASSNGLAGVTDTYTF. The whole variable domain, filled in from reference TRBV19 and TRBJ1-2, reads DGGITQSPKYLFRKEGQNVTLSCEQNLNHDAMYWYRQDPGQGLRLIYYSQIVNDFQKGDIAEGYSVSREKKESFPLTVTSAQKNPTAFYLCASSNGLAGVTDTYTFGSGTRLTVV.

This clone was picked up many times. The sequence runs out 3 residues before the end of the CDR3; the remainder is reconstructed from the germline J gene. This chain joins TRBV5-4 and TRBJ2-5; maybe TRBD1 (6 bases). The V end was cut by 9 bases, the J end by 1 base, with 19 bases between. Germline lookup yields CDR1 SGHNT and CDR2 YYREEE (reference sequence). CDR3 length: 15 residues. The DNA read from the CDR3 is TGTGCCACCTCATCCCCACAGGGACGCCAAGAGACC. Amino acid sequence: CATSSPQGRQET. The CDR3 in its entirety is CATSSPQGRQETQYF.

The sample holds many counts of this clone. Coverage ceases 3 residues before the CDR3 finishes, and the germline J gene fills in the end. V is TRBV5-1 and J is TRBJ1-2; D is ambiguous. Trimming removed 5 bases from V and 4 bases from J, with 12 bases in between. The length of the CDR3 is 13 residues. CDR1 SGHRS and CDR2 YFSETQ come from the germline V gene. CDR3 bases read: TGCGCCAGCAGTTGGGCGGGATTCTATGGC. Residues: CASSWAGFYG. The whole CDR3 protein is CASSWAGFYGYTF.

In its sample, this clone was seen a few times. The CDR3 extends 3 residues past the end of the read, so its final part is completed from the germline J gene. V gene TRBV18 combines with J gene TRBJ1-2, with D tentatively TRBD1 (5 bases). CDR1 KGHSH and CDR2 LQKENI come from the germline V gene. The CDR3 length is 16 residues. The sequenced part of the CDR3 DNA is TGTGCCAGCTCACAGCAACTAGCGGGGGGTGACAATGAC. Translated, it gives CASSQQLAGGDND. The whole CDR3 reads CASSQQLAGGDNDYTF.

Many counts were recorded for this clone. The CDR3 end lies 3 residues beyond the end of the read and is filled in from the germline J gene. The gene calls are TRBV7-2 and TRBJ1-4; no clear D gene. The CDR3 runs 18 residues. V was trimmed by 0 bases and J by 0 bases, leaving 14 bases between them. From germline, CDR1 is SGHTA and CDR2 FQGNSA. The part of the CDR3 DNA that was read is TGTGCCAGCAGCTTAGCGCGGATAGGCGAAGCAACTAATGAAAAA. Its protein product is CASSLARIGEATNEK. The whole CDR3 protein is CASSLARIGEATNEKLFF.

This clone was detected ten times or more. Sequencing ends 3 residues short of the CDR3 end; the germline J gene provides the rest. This chain joins TRBV7-2 and TRBJ2-4, with TRBD2 matching 14 bases. This CDR3 is 15 amino acids long. Germline CDR1 is SGHTA and CDR2 is FQGNSA. The CDR3 region is CASSHGLAGGSLQYF. The sequenced CDR3 bases are TGTGCCAGCAGCCACGGACTAGCGGGGGGCTCCCTT.

This clone was recorded many times. The read ends 3 residues before the CDR3 terminus; that terminus is restored from the germline J gene. The chain links TRBV5-5 to TRBJ2-7; 11 bases agree with TRBD2. This CDR3 spans 14 amino acids. CDR1 and CDR2 (germline): SGHKS, YYEKEE (reference sequence). V lost 6 bases and J lost 5; bases outside the gene matches: 7. CDR3 in amino acids: CASTLKLAGDEQYF. The sequenced CDR3 bases are TGTGCCAGCACCCTCAAACTAGCGGGAGACGAG.

In its sample, this clone was seen many times. The CDR3 extends 3 residues past the end of the read, so its final part is completed from the germline J gene. Within the sample, other DNA sequences also encode this same CDR3. The genes are TRBV5-1 and TRBJ1-3; 8 bases are a match to TRBD1. From germline, CDR1 is SGHRS and CDR2 YFSETQ. Trimming removed 5 bases from V and 4 bases from J; junction bases left unmatched: 8. The CDR3 is 15 amino acids. CDR3 bases read: TGCGCCAGCAGACAAGGACAGGGACAGGGAAACACC. Protein: CASRQGQGQGNT. The whole CDR3 sequence reads CASRQGQGQGNTIYF.

This clone was recorded at least ten times. The read terminates 3 residues ahead of where the CDR3 ends, so the germline J gene completes it. V is TRBV5-4 and J is TRBJ2-1; D might be TRBD2 (5 bases). The CDR3 is made up of 16 amino acids. With 0 bases removed from V and 9 bases from J, the gap between germline ends came to 19 bases. The V gene's germline CDR1 is SGHNT and CDR2 YYREEE (reference sequence). Incomplete CDR3 DNA: TGTGCCAGCAGCTTGGATTCGCGGGCGTGGGCGGGTGAG. Its translation is CASSLDSRAWAGE. The complete CDR3 reads CASSLDSRAWAGEQFF.

The table lists this clone with many counts. The read halts 3 residues ahead of the CDR3 end, with the missing end drawn from the germline J gene. V is TRBV20-1 and J is TRBJ2-5; 14 bases line up with TRBD2. Trimming cost V 5 bases and J 4 bases; bases outside gene matches: 15. The CDR3 runs 18 residues. Per germline, CDR1 DFQATT and CDR2 SNEGSKA (reference sequence). CDR3 DNA (partial): TGCAGTGCTCCCCGAGGACTAGCGGGGGGTATTGGAGGAGAGACC. Its translation is CSAPRGLAGGIGGET. In full, the CDR3 reads CSAPRGLAGGIGGETQYF.

Only a few counts were recorded for this clone. The read halts 3 residues ahead of the CDR3 end, with the missing end drawn from the germline J gene. This sequence joins TRBV6-1 and TRBJ1-2; D unclear. The V gene's germline CDR1 is MNHNS and CDR2 SASEGT. Trimming pared 1 base from V and 1 base from J, leaving 10 bases between. The CDR3 length is 15 residues. CDR3 DNA, as far as it was read: TGTGCCAGCAGTGAAGGGGCCAGCAGTAACTATGGC. As protein: CASSEGASSNYG. The complete CDR3 reads CASSEGASSNYGYTF.

This clone was recorded many times. The CDR3 end falls 3 residues outside the read, so it is completed with the germline J gene. This chain links TRBV29-1 with TRBJ1-5; perhaps TRBD1 as D (5 bases). The ends were cut back, 4 bases at V and 7 bases at J, with 14 bases in the middle. CDR1 is SQVTM and CDR2 is ANQGSEA in the germline V gene. This CDR3 is 13 amino acids long. CDR3 DNA (partial): TGCAGCGTTGTTGGAGGGTGGGGCCAGCCC. Translating gives CSVVGGWGQP. The whole CDR3 protein is CSVVGGWGQPQHF.

This clone has ten or more counts. The read ends 3 residues shy of where the CDR3 ends; the end is completed using the germline J gene. The J gene is TRBJ2-1, the V gene TRBV24-1; TRBD2 agrees at 7 bases. Germline lookup yields CDR1 KGHDR and CDR2 SFDVKD. CDR3 length: 12 amino acids. Germline trimming cut 9 bases from V and 3 bases from J; bases unmatched to any gene: 1. The DNA read from the CDR3 is TGTGCCACCCGGGGGGTCTACAATGAG. It yields the protein CATRGVYNE. The whole CDR3 sequence reads CATRGVYNEQFF.

This clone was recorded at least ten times. The read ends 3 residues before the CDR3 terminus; that terminus is restored from the germline J gene. V and J are TRBV29-1 and TRBJ1-2; 10 bases agree with TRBD1. The CDR3 length is 12 residues. Germline loops: CDR1 SQVTM, CDR2 ANQGSEA. The CDR3 is CSGGEGQGGYTF. The CDR3 bases that were read are TGCAGCGGGGGAGAGGGACAGGGGGGC.

In this sample, this clone turned up many times. The sequenced fragment ends 3 residues before the CDR3 boundary, so the rest is inferred from the germline J gene. This sequence joins TRBV29-1 and TRBJ1-1, with D perhaps TRBD1 (6 bases). The CDR3 has 13 residues. With 7 bases removed from V and 1 base from J, the gap between germline ends came to 13 bases. Germline V CDR1 and CDR2: SQVTM, ANQGSEA. The part of the CDR3 DNA that was read is TGCAGCGCCAGGTTACAGGGGAACACTGAA. As protein: CSARLQGNTE. The entire CDR3 protein is CSARLQGNTEAFF. Supplemented by reference TRBV29-1 and TRBJ1-1, the full variable domain reads SAVISQKPSRDICQRGTSLTIQCQVDSQVTMMFWYRQQPGQSLTLIATANQGSEATYESGFVIDKFPISRPNLTFSTLTVSNMSPEDSSIYLCSARLQGNTEAFFGQGTRLTVV.

The table lists this clone with many counts. Read sequence stops 3 residues before the CDR3 end, and the germline J gene provides the missing end. This chain joins TRBV11-2 and TRBJ2-2, with 7 bases identical to TRBD2. CDR3 length equals 15 residues. With V trimmed by 3 bases and J by 5 bases, 6 bases remained unmatched. In germline, CDR1 is SGHAT, CDR2 FQNNGV. The sequenced part of the CDR3 DNA is TGTGCCAGCAGCTTGCCGGGACTACGAACCGGGGAG. Translating gives CASSLPGLRTGE. The entire CDR3 protein reads CASSLPGLRTGELFF.

This clone has ten or more counts. The sequenced CDR3 bases are TGTGCCAGCAGCTTGGAAGGGGAGACC. Protein sequence: CASSLEGET. The CDR3 reads in full as CASSLEGETQYF. V is TRBV5-4 and J is TRBJ2-5; D is unresolved. Sequencing ends 3 residues short of the CDR3 end; the germline J gene provides the rest. V lost 0 bases and J lost 5, with 5 bases in between. The V gene's germline CDR1 is SGHNT and CDR2 YYREEE (reference sequence). The CDR3 is 12 residues long.

This clone was recorded many times. The read comes to an end 3 residues before the CDR3 does, leaving the germline J gene to fill in the end. Different DNA sequences within this sample yield the same CDR3. This chain connects TRBV5-1 to TRBJ2-5, with 9 bases aligning to TRBD2. Per germline, CDR1 SGHRS and CDR2 YFSETQ. Trimming at V came to 0 bases and at J to 5 bases, leaving 2 bases not matched to a gene. The CDR3 loop spans 14 amino acids. The CDR3 sequence: CASSLGLAGETQYF. Partial CDR3 DNA: TGCGCCAGCAGCTTGGGGCTAGCGGGGGAGACC. Full variable domain (rest looked up from reference TRBV5-1 and TRBJ2-5): KAGVTQTPRYLIKTRGQQVTLSCSPISGHRSVSWYQQTPGQGLQFLFEYFSETQRNKGNFPGRFSGRQFSNSRSEMNVSTLELGDSALYLCASSLGLAGETQYFGPGTRLLVL.

This clone was recorded many times. With the read ending 3 residues before the CDR3 end, the germline J gene is used to fill in that end. The V and J genes are TRBV11-2 and TRBJ2-2; D perhaps matches TRBD1 (6 bases). CDR1 and CDR2 from the germline V gene are SGHAT and FQNNGV. The CDR3 is made up of 15 amino acids. V was shortened by 0 bases and J by 7 bases, with 12 bases between the two germline ends. CDR3 DNA (partial): TGTGCCAGCAGCTTAGACGTGGGGGCGATCGGGGAG. This gives the protein CASSLDVGAIGE. The entire CDR3 sequence reads CASSLDVGAIGELFF. The full variable domain, completed using reference TRBV11-2 and TRBJ2-2, is EAGVAQSPRYKIIEKRQSVAFWCNPISGHATLYWYQQILGQGPKLLIQFQNNGVVDDSQLPKDRFSAERLKGVDSTLKIQPAKLEDSAVYLCASSLDVGAIGELFFGEGSRLTVL.

The table lists this clone with many counts. The junction does not match germline at one end; this may be a read error. The read is 3 residues too short to cover the CDR3 end, so that end is filled in from the germline J gene. J is TRBJ2-2 and V is TRBV4-2; 8 bases are a match to TRBD1. Germline CDR1 is LGHNA and CDR2 is YNFKEQ. CDR3 length: 16 residues. The CDR3 loop reads CASSPGQGGDTGELFF. CDR3 DNA (partial): TGCGCCAGCAGCCCTGGACAGGGCGGGGACACCGGGGAG.

This clone was counted ten times or more. The CDR3 end is not reached by the read, which stops 3 residues before it; the germline J gene fills it in. The chain combines TRBV2 with TRBJ2-3; tentative D call: TRBD2 (5 bases). CDR1 and CDR2 (germline): SNHLY, FYNNEI. This CDR3 comprises 13 residues. This chain's CDR3 is CASSEQAVETQYF. The CDR3 bases that were read are TGTGCCAGCAGTGAACAAGCGGTGGAGACG. Drawing the rest from reference TRBV2 and TRBJ2-3, the complete variable domain is EPEVTQTPSHQVTQMGQEVILRCVPISNHLYFYWYRQILGQKVEFLVSFYNNEISEKSEIFDDQFSVERPDGSNFTLKIRSTKLEDSAMYFCASSEQAVETQYFGPGTRLTVL.